The 31 T cell receptor beta chains below were found in one sample sequenced in a study of blood T cells in healthy people across ages. Next came a second PCR, run for about 6 to 11 cycles, which used a sample-barcoded 5' primer along with a J-beta primer mix. Using its own MiXCR run on the 5' RACE reads, TCRdb lists one record per CDR3 protein. The repertoire has roughly 1,000,000 distinct CDR3 sequences, under 30% of them found once; the top ten carry 0.75%. These data are also associated with another study on T cells of mothers and their children.

Sequenced: blood. These receptors all stem from a girl aged 2-10 years in good health.

In this sample, this clonotype turned up a few times. The chain couples TRBV5-6 to TRBJ2-3; D may be TRBD2 (5 bases). Germline CDR1 reads SGHDT; CDR2 reads YYEEEE. V lost 4 bases and J 1 base, leaving 16 bases between the germline ends. The CDR3 contains 16 residues. Written as DNA, the CDR3 is TGTGCCAGCAGCCGTCGGACGGGATACGGCACAGATACGCAGTATTTT. Translated, it gives CASSRRTGYGTDTQYF.

The chain has TRBV29-1 and TRBJ2-1; TRBD2 aligns across 7 bases. The J call is doubtful: the DNA matches TRBJ2-7 better. CDR3 length equals 14 residues. The germline gives CDR1 SQVTM, CDR2 ANQGSEA. The CDR3 sequence is CSVGGDSGSYEQYF. Here the CDR3 DNA reads TGCAGCGTGGGGGGGGACTCCGGCTCCTACGAGCAGTACTTC.

This clonotype was detected a few times. The chain recombines TRBV19 with TRBJ2-2, with D possibly TRBD1 on 6 matching bases. Germline V gene data show CDR1 as LNHDA and CDR2 as SQIVND (reference sequence). The CDR3 contains 13 residues. The V end was cut by 6 bases, the J end by 5 bases, with 10 bases between. This chain's CDR3 is CASRQTGTGELFF. The CDR3 DNA is TGTGCCAGTAGGCAAACAGGGACCGGGGAGCTGTTTTTT.

The gene calls are TRBV13 and TRBJ1-1, with D possibly matching TRBD1 (5 bases). The germline V gene has CDR1 PRHDT and CDR2 FYEKMQ (reference sequence). CDR3 length: 14 residues. V was trimmed by 5 bases and J by 1 base, leaving 11 bases between them. DNA of the CDR3: TGTGCCAGCAGCGAAGAAACAGGGAACACTGAAGCTTTCTTT. Its protein is CASSEETGNTEAFF.

This clonotype was detected a few times. One end of the junction does not line up with germline, which may come from a read error. This chain uses TRBV11-2 with TRBJ1-2, with D possibly being TRBD1 (5 bases). Germline V lookup: CDR1 SGHAT, CDR2 FQNNGV. The CDR3 runs to 13 residues. The CDR3 is CASSLPGLRGYAF. The CDR3 DNA is TGTGCCAGCAGCCTTCCAGGGTTGAGAGGCTACGCCTTC.

The rearrangement joins TRBV7-9 to TRBJ2-5, with 7 bases that match TRBD1. The DNA end is a closer match to TRBJ2-1, so the J assignment may be wrong. The length of the CDR3 is 14 residues. Germline values: CDR1 SEHNR, CDR2 FQNEAQ (reference sequence). CDR3 nucleotide sequence: TGTGCCAGCAGCTTAGTGGACAGGCACAATGAGCAGTTCTTC. As protein: CASSLVDRHNEQFF.

V and J are TRBV13 and TRBJ2-1; D might be TRBD2 (6 bases). Germline V gives CDR1 PRHDT, CDR2 FYEKMQ (reference sequence). V was pared by 2 bases and J by 0 bases, with 14 bases between. The CDR3 totals 17 residues. The CDR3 DNA is TGTGCCAGCAGCTTAACGGGAGCAGTTAGCTCCTACAATGAGCAGTTCTTC. Its translation is CASSLTGAVSSYNEQFF.

This clonotype was found a few times. This chain links TRBV11-2 with TRBJ2-1, with a possible D match to TRBD2 (6 bases). Trimming stripped 6 bases from V and 4 bases from J, with 16 bases between. The CDR3 is 15 residues long. Germline lookup yields CDR1 SGHAT and CDR2 FQNNGV. The CDR3 loop is CASRTSSRPYNEQFF. The CDR3 region has the DNA TGTGCCAGCAGGACTAGTTCCAGACCTTACAATGAGCAGTTCTTC.

This clonotype was seen only a few times. The genes are TRBV4-1 and TRBJ2-3, with 8 bases lining up with TRBD2. This CDR3 has 15 amino acids. Germline V gene lookup returns CDR1 MGHRA and CDR2 YSYEKL. V lost 3 bases and J lost 4; bases outside the gene matches: 6. This CDR3 reads CASSQVGLAADTQYF. CDR3 nucleotides: TGCGCCAGCAGCCAGGTCGGACTAGCAGCAGATACGCAGTATTTT.

This clonotype was detected only a few times. The chain is built from TRBV29-1 and TRBJ2-3; a weak D match, TRBD2 (6 bases). V was cut by 6 bases and J by 1 base, with 14 bases left in between. This CDR3 contains 14 residues. Germline values: CDR1 SQVTM, CDR2 ANQGSEA. The CDR3 sequence: CSVEPGLGTDTQYF. CDR3 sequence (DNA): TGCAGCGTGGAACCGGGACTTGGCACAGATACGCAGTATTTT.

The chain joins TRBV15 to TRBJ1-2; D is ambiguous. CDR1 is LNHNV and CDR2 is YYDKDF in the germline V gene (reference sequence). CDR3 size: 13 residues. Trimming took off 0 bases at V and 3 bases at J, with 5 bases between the two ends. The CDR3: CATSRDGDYGYTF. CDR3 nucleotides: TGTGCCACCAGCAGAGACGGGGACTATGGCTACACCTTC.

This chain uses TRBV20-1 with TRBJ1-5, with TRBD1 matching over 7 bases. J gave up 6 bases and V 3 bases, and 5 bases lay outside the gene matches. The CDR3 runs to 13 residues. The germline gives CDR1 DFQATT, CDR2 SNEGSKA (reference sequence). The CDR3: CSASSGGTQPQHF. CDR3 DNA: TGCAGTGCTAGTTCAGGGGGAACTCAGCCCCAGCATTTT.

The CDR3 nucleotides are TGCGCCAGCAGCCAACCCGCTAGCAATGAGCAGTTCTTC. This sequence encodes CASSQPASNEQFF. The J gene is TRBJ2-5, the V gene TRBV4-1; no clear D gene. The J call may be faulty, since TRBJ2-1 better matches the DNA end. In germline, CDR1 is MGHRA, CDR2 YSYEKL. The CDR3 loop spans 13 amino acids.

This clonotype was recorded a few times. This chain connects TRBV29-1 to TRBJ1-4; no firm D call. Per the germline V gene, CDR1 is SQVTM and CDR2 is ANQGSEA. V gave up 7 bases and J gave up 5 bases, with 20 bases separating them. The CDR3 is 15 amino acids. This CDR3 is CSAKFSDGHNEKLFF. CDR3 nucleotides: TGCAGCGCCAAATTTTCGGACGGCCACAATGAAAAACTGTTTTTT.

The V call is TRBV11-3, the J call TRBJ2-7; perhaps TRBD1 as D (5 bases). Trimming shortened V by 4 bases and J by 7 bases, and 14 bases separated the two germline ends. Germline values: CDR1 SGHNT, CDR2 YENEEA. The CDR3 totals 13 residues. Here the CDR3 DNA reads TGTGCCAGCAGCTGGGCAGGGTTGGGGGAGCAGTACTTC. It encodes CASSWAGLGEQYF.

In this sample, this clonotype turned up a few times. A much larger clonotype is one base distant, so this may be a read error. The rearrangement joins TRBV7-2 to TRBJ1-1; unclear D gene. Germline CDR1 is SGHTA and CDR2 is FQGNSA. V lost 1 base and J lost 3, with 6 bases in between. CDR3 length equals 13 residues. The CDR3 bases are TGTGCCAGCAGCTTAGGGAGTGACACTGAAGCTTTCTTT. Translating it yields CASSLGSDTEAFF.

The V and J genes are TRBV4-2 and TRBJ2-3, with 12 bases lining up with TRBD2. CDR3 length: 18 amino acids. Germline-derived CDR1 and CDR2 are LGHNA and YNFKEQ. The junction had 9 bases not matched to a gene; V was cut back by 1 base and J by 4 bases. The CDR3 DNA sequence: TGTGCCAGCAGCCAAGGGGCCCGGACTAGCGGGAAGCCAGATACGCAGTATTTT. It translates to CASSQGARTSGKPDTQYF.

This clonotype has only one observation. The V gene is TRBV3-1, the J gene TRBJ2-5; D could derive from TRBD1 or TRBD2 (5 bases each). Deletions cut 6 bases from V and 2 bases from J, with 16 bases between. There are 15 residues in the CDR3. Germline values: CDR1 LGHDT, CDR2 YNNKEL (reference sequence). The CDR3 loop is CASSQTKGRQETQYF. The DNA of the CDR3 is TGTGCCAGCAGTCAAACTAAGGGACGGCAAGAGACCCAGTACTTC.

Only a few counts were recorded for this clonotype. The V call is TRBV3-1, the J call TRBJ2-2, with D unresolved. Trimming shortened V by 3 bases and J by 2 bases, and 10 bases separated the two germline ends. This CDR3 contains 15 residues. Looked up from germline, CDR1 is LGHDT and CDR2 is YNNKEL (reference sequence). The CDR3 here is CASSHPTANTGELFF. The CDR3 DNA sequence: TGTGCCAGCAGCCACCCCACAGCTAACACCGGGGAGCTGTTTTTT. The full variable domain, its missing parts supplied by reference TRBV3-1 and TRBJ2-2, is DTAVSQTPKYLVTQMGNDKSIKCEQNLGHDTMYWYKQDSKKFLKIMFSYNNKELIINETVPNRFSPKSPDKAHLNLHINSLELGDSAVYFCASSHPTANTGELFFGEGSRLTVL.

As regards this clonotype: Mismatch with germline at one junction end may stem from a read error. The chain joins TRBV29-1 to TRBJ2-7; D possibly corresponds to TRBD2 (5 bases). This CDR3 region has 14 residues. In germline, CDR1 is SQVTM, CDR2 ANQGSEA. CDR3 sequence: CSVEGAESSYEQHF. The CDR3 DNA follows: TGCAGCGTTGAAGGAGCGGAGAGCTCCTACGAGCAGCACTTC.

This clonotype turned up a few times. The chain recombines TRBV6-6 with TRBJ2-5; 8 nucleotides line up with TRBD1. The V segment lost 8 bases and the J segment 5 bases; nucleotides outside the gene matches: 4. The CDR3 has 12 amino acids. Germline V gene lookup returns CDR1 MNHNY and CDR2 SVGAGI (reference sequence). The CDR3 loop reads CASDRGAETQYF. The CDR3 DNA is TGTGCCAGCGACAGGGGCGCGGAGACCCAGTACTTC.

The chain joins TRBV7-2 to TRBJ1-1, with D tentatively TRBD1 (6 bases). This CDR3 has 15 amino acids. CDR1 SGHTA and CDR2 FQGNSA come from the germline V gene. Deletions cut 4 bases from V and 1 base from J, with 13 bases between. The CDR3 here is CASSSEGQWNTEAFF. CDR3 DNA: TGTGCCAGCAGCTCCGAGGGACAATGGAACACTGAAGCTTTCTTT.

In its sample, this clonotype was seen a few times. V usage is TRBV6-1 and J usage is TRBJ1-1; D is perhaps TRBD1 (5 bases). The germline gives CDR1 MNHNS, CDR2 SASEGT. Trimming removed 2 bases from V and 0 bases from J, with 19 bases in between. The CDR3 runs 18 residues. The chain's CDR3 is CASSETLYAGGMNTEAFF. CDR3 DNA sequence: TGTGCCAGCAGTGAAACCCTTTACGCTGGGGGGATGAACACTGAAGCTTTCTTT.

The chain has TRBV29-1 and TRBJ2-5; maybe TRBD2 (6 bases). The J call may not be correct, given that the DNA end is closer to TRBJ2-1. The CDR3 extends over 12 amino acids. Germline CDR1 reads SQVTM; CDR2 reads ANQGSEA. CDR3 bases: TGCAGCGTTTCTCGGGGGATCAATGAGCAGTTCTTC. It translates to CSVSRGINEQFF.

This chain connects TRBV12-3 or TRBV12-4 to TRBJ1-4, with TRBD1 matching over 10 bases. CDR3 size: 14 residues. With 8 bases clipped from V and 5 bases from J, the junction kept 5 bases outside the gene matches. DNA of the CDR3: TGTGCCAGCGGGACGACAGGGGGCAATGAAAAACTGTTTTTT. This encodes CASGTTGGNEKLFF.

The chain combines TRBV7-2 with TRBJ1-2, with 7 bases that match TRBD1. V lost 3 bases and J lost 3; bases outside the gene matches: 13. CDR3 length: 17 amino acids. The V gene's germline CDR1 is SGHTA and CDR2 FQGNSA. The CDR3, as DNA: TGTGCCAGCAGCTTGCGGCCAGGGGACAGAAGAGACTATGGCTACACCTTC. This translates into CASSLRPGDRRDYGYTF. Based on the CDR3 plus reference TRBV7-2 and TRBJ1-2, the full variable domain is GAGVSQSPSNKVTEKGKDVELRCDPISGHTALYWYRQSLGQGLEFLIYFQGNSAPDKSGLPSDRFSAERTGGSVSTLTIQRTQQEDSAVYLCASSLRPGDRRDYGYTFGSGTRLTVV.

V and J are TRBV20-1 and TRBJ1-1, with TRBD1 matching 12 bases. Trimming cost V 5 bases and J 6 bases; bases outside gene matches: 13. This CDR3 has 16 amino acids. The germline V gene encodes CDR1 DFQATT and CDR2 SNEGSKA (reference sequence). CDR3 coding DNA: TGCAGTGCTGGGATGGGACAGGGGGCCCGAGGGGCTGAAGCTTTCTTT. It specifies CSAGMGQGARGAEAFF.

This clonotype has more than one count but fewer than ten. The chain uses TRBV7-2 and TRBJ2-2; possibly TRBD1 for D (5 bases). V was pared by 8 bases and J by 6 bases, with 19 bases between. CDR3 length: 15 residues. Germline loops: CDR1 SGHTA, CDR2 FQGNSA. The CDR3 nucleotides read TGTGCCAGCGGAGTCGCAGGGTCGGGCGCCGGGGAGCTGTTTTTT. Translated: CASGVAGSGAGELFF.

V is TRBV4-1 and J is TRBJ1-5, with D perhaps matching TRBD1 (6 bases). The CDR3 runs to 15 residues. Germline V lookup: CDR1 MGHRA, CDR2 YSYEKL. The V gene lost 1 base and the J gene lost 1 base, with 8 bases spanning the gap. As DNA, the CDR3 is TGCGCCAGCAGCCAAGTCACAGGGAGCAATCAGCCCCAGCATTTT. Translating it yields CASSQVTGSNQPQHF.

This clonotype was recorded a few times. V and J are TRBV7-9 and TRBJ2-7; D possibly uses TRBD1 or TRBD2 (5 bases each). V was pared by 5 bases and J by 0 bases, with 17 bases between. CDR1 is SEHNR and CDR2 is FQNEAQ in the germline V gene (reference sequence). The CDR3 runs to 16 residues. CDR3 residues: CASSHNSGPFSYEQYF. CDR3 coding DNA: TGTGCCAGCAGCCACAATTCGGGACCGTTCTCCTACGAGCAGTACTTC.

This clonotype was counted only a few times. CDR3 amino acids: CSVRLPTGGYEQFF. CDR3 sequence (DNA): TGCAGCGTTCGCCTACCGACAGGGGGCTATGAGCAGTTCTTC. This sequence joins TRBV29-1 and TRBJ2-5, with 10 bases that match TRBD1. The tail of the sequence fits TRBJ2-1 better, so the J call may be wrong. Germline lookup yields CDR1 SQVTM and CDR2 ANQGSEA. The CDR3 spans 14 residues.